Below are 3 T cell receptor beta chains sequenced from a single sample in a study of response to subunit inactivated influenza vaccine. TCRdb recomputed calls from the RT-PCR reads with MiXCR, one row per CDR3 protein. Of about 700,000 distinct CDR3 sequences listed, 12% to 15% were seen once; the top ten hold 7.6%. The sample consisted of PBMCs from blood, taken about 14 days before vaccination. The receptors were sampled from a man over 45 who received an inactivated influenza vaccine.

In its sample, this clonotype was seen a few times. V usage is TRBV10-1 and J usage is TRBJ2-1; 7 positions agree with TRBD1. Unmatched junction bases numbered 13, after V lost 8 bases and J lost 12 bases. The CDR3 runs to 13 residues. Germline loops: CDR1 WNHNN, CDR2 SYGVQD (reference sequence). CDR3 loop: CASGTAMVAGQFF. In DNA form, the CDR3 reads TGCGCCAGCGGGACAGCGATGGTTGCGGGGCAGTTCTTC.

The sample holds a few counts of this clonotype. This sequence joins TRBV20-1 and TRBJ2-1; D not resolved. The CDR3 covers 13 residues. V gave up 8 bases and J gave up 0 bases, with 11 bases separating them. The germline V gene encodes CDR1 DFQATT and CDR2 SNEGSKA (reference sequence). The CDR3 bases are TGCAGTCCCCGACCGAGCTCCTACAATGAGCAGTTCTTC. Its protein is CSPRPSSYNEQFF.

This clonotype was seen ten or more times. The chain is built from TRBV7-8 and TRBJ2-4; D is possibly TRBD1 or TRBD2 (5 bases each). Germline V lookup: CDR1 SGHVS, CDR2 FQNEAQ. The germline V and J ends were trimmed by 1 base and 0 bases, with 7 bases remaining between them. The CDR3 is 15 amino acids. The CDR3 nucleotides read TGTGCCAGCAGCTTAGTGGGGGTAGCCAAAAACATTCAGTACTTC. Protein sequence: CASSLVGVAKNIQYF.